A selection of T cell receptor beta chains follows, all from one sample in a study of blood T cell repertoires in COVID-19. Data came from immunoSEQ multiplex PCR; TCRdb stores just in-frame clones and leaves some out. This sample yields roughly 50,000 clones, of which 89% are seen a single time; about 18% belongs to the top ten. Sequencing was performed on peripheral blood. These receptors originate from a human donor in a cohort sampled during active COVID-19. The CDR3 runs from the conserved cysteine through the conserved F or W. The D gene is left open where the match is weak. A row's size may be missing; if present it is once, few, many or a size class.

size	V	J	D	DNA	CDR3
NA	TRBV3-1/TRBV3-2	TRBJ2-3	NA	TGTGCCAGCAGCCAAGTTGCGGCGGGGGCTAGCACAGATACGCAGTATTTT	CASSQVAAGASTDTQYF
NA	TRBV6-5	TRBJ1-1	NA	TGTGCTTCAGTGGGCCTTCGAGCTTTCTTT	CASVGLRAFF
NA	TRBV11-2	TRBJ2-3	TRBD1	TGTGCCAGCAGCTTAGATGGGACAGGACTTACCGGACGTACGCAGTATTTT	CASSLDGTGLTGRTQYF
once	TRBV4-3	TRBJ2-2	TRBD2	TGCGCCAGCAGCCAAGCTTACTCAGCGGGGAGCGGGGAGCTGTTTTTT	CASSQAYSAGSGELFF
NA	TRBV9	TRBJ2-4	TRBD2	TGTGCCAGCAGCGCCCTCGGGCGAGCGGGGGGGCCCGGAGCCAAAAACATTCAGTACTTC	CASSALGRAGGPGAKNIQYF
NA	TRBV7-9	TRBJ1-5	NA	TGTGCCAGCAGTTATGGGCAGGACAATCAGCCCCAGCATTTT	CASSYGQDNQPQHF
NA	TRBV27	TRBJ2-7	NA	TGTGCCAGCAGTTCCCAGGGCGGCTACGAGCAGTACTTC	CASSSQGGYEQYF
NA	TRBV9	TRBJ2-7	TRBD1	TGTGCCAGCAGCCAGGGGGCTGCCGGCGAGCAGTACTTC	CASSQGAAGEQYF
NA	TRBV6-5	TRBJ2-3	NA	TGTGCCAGAGTTCGGGGGGCGGGAGATACGCAGTATTTT	CARVRGAGDTQYF
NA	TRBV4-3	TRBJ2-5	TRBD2	TGCGCCAGCAGCCAAGATCCGACTAGCGGGGGCGGACGGGGGGAGACCCAGTACTTC	CASSQDPTSGGGRGETQYF
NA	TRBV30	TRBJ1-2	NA	TGTGCCTGGAATGTTGGTCTAATCGGCTACACCTTC	CAWNVGLIGYTF
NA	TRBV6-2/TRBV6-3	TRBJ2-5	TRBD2	TGTGCCAGCAGTTATCTTAGCGGGAGAGAGACCCAGTACTTC	CASSYLSGRETQYF
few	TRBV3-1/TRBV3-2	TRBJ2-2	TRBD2	TGTGCCAGCAGCCGGGCTAGCGGTTACACCGGGGAGCTGTTTTTT	CASSRASGYTGELFF
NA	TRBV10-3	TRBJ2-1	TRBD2	TGTGCCATCAGTGAGATAGCGGGGGGGGCGAGGAATGAGCAGTTCTTC	CAISEIAGGARNEQFF
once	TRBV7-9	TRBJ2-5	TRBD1	TGTGCCAGCAGCTTGGACAGGGCTGGGAAAGAGACCCAGTACTTC	CASSLDRAGKETQYF